A single sample is the source of the 14 T cell receptor beta chains below, sequenced in a study of blood T cell repertoires in COVID-19. Repertoires were generated with immunoSEQ multiplex PCR, while TCRdb's copy carries only in-frame clones and drops some. The data contain 200,000 to 250,000 clones, about 85% of them singletons. The sequenced sample consisted of peripheral blood. The receptors derive from a woman aged 18-29 years who had recovered from COVID-19.

This clone was detected once. The rearrangement links TRBV4-3 to TRBJ2-1; D is possibly TRBD2 (7 bases). Trimming cost V 1 base and J 6 bases, with 13 bases left between them. Germline V CDR1 and CDR2: LGHNA, YSLEER. This CDR3 is 15 amino acids long. In nucleotides, the CDR3 is TGCGCCAGCAGCCAAGCCGGGGGGCTAGGCAATGAGCAGTTCTTC. Protein sequence: CASSQAGGLGNEQFF.

J is TRBJ1-1 and V is TRBV7-9, with D perhaps TRBD1 (5 bases). This CDR3 has 13 residues. Per germline, CDR1 SEHNR and CDR2 FQNEAQ (reference sequence). V shed 3 bases and J shed 7 bases, with 12 bases lying between them. The CDR3 protein is CASSLPVTVEAFF. In DNA, the CDR3 is TGTGCCAGCAGCTTGCCCGTGACAGTTGAAGCTTTCTTT. The full variable domain, with the rest looked up from reference TRBV7-9 and TRBJ1-1, is DTGVSQNPRHKITKRGQNVTFRCDPISEHNRLYWYRQTLGQGPEFLTYFQNEAQLEKSRLLSDRFSAERPKGSFSTLEIQRTEQGDSAMYLCASSLPVTVEAFFGQGTRLTVV.

V and J are TRBV9 and TRBJ2-1; the match to TRBD2 covers 10 bases. There are 17 residues in the CDR3. CDR1 is SGDLS, CDR2 YYNGEE, per germline. V shed 3 bases, J shed 7 bases, and the junction held 13 bases outside the gene matches. The CDR3 reads CASSEGLAGGPRNEQFF. CDR3 DNA sequence: TGTGCCAGCAGCGAGGGCTTAGCGGGAGGTCCAAGGAATGAGCAGTTCTTC.

The chain employs TRBV15 and TRBJ2-3; 13 bases fit TRBD2. Germline V lookup: CDR1 LNHNV, CDR2 YYDKDF (reference sequence). This CDR3 is 18 amino acids long. Losses at the gene ends were 3 bases for V and 4 bases for J; bases not matched to a gene: 10. The CDR3 coding sequence is TGTGCCACCAGCAGCCCGACGACTAGCGGGAGGTTCGCAGATACGCAGTATTTT. It encodes CATSSPTTSGRFADTQYF.

The chain is built from TRBV2 and TRBJ1-5, with D unresolved. The V end was cut by 0 bases, the J end by 2 bases, with 8 bases between. Germline V gene data show CDR1 as SNHLY and CDR2 as FYNNEI. CDR3 length: 15 amino acids. CDR3 in DNA: TGTGCCAGCAGTGAAGCCCTCGGGGGCAATCAGCCCCAGCATTTT. It translates to CASSEALGGNQPQHF.

The V and J genes are TRBV6-5 and TRBJ1-1; D gene uncertain. V was shortened by 0 bases and J by 5 bases, with 13 bases between the two germline ends. The CDR3 has 15 amino acids. Per germline, CDR1 MNHEY and CDR2 SVGAGI. CDR3 region: CASSYSISGGTEAFF. CDR3 nucleotide sequence: TGTGCCAGCAGTTACTCGATATCGGGTGGGACTGAAGCTTTCTTT.

The rearrangement uses TRBV5-4 and TRBJ1-6; perhaps TRBD1 as D (6 bases). This CDR3 is built from 15 residues. Trimming took 5 bases from V and 4 from J, leaving 13 bases between them. Germline V gives CDR1 SGHNT, CDR2 YYREEE (reference sequence). As DNA, the CDR3 is TGTGCCAGCAGAATCGGAACAGGGTATAATTCACCCCTCCACTTT. It codes for CASRIGTGYNSPLHF.

V and J are TRBV4-2 and TRBJ1-3; D is perhaps TRBD1 (5 bases). The length of the CDR3 is 17 residues. V was trimmed by 4 bases and J by 0 bases, leaving 16 bases between them. CDR1 is LGHNA and CDR2 is YNFKEQ in the germline V gene. The CDR3 loop is CASSLTPPTVSGNTIYF. CDR3 coding DNA: TGTGCCAGCAGCCTTACTCCCCCGACAGTCTCTGGAAACACCATATATTTT.

This sequence joins TRBV27 and TRBJ2-1; 9 bases are shared with TRBD1. This CDR3 contains 17 residues. Germline loops: CDR1 MNHEY, CDR2 SMNVEV (reference sequence). V shed 3 bases, J shed 8 bases, and the junction held 14 bases outside the gene matches. In nucleotides, the CDR3 is TGTGCCAGCAGTTTGACCCTACCCGGGACAGGGATGTATGAGCAGTTCTTC. As protein: CASSLTLPGTGMYEQFF.

The CDR3 DNA reads TGTGCCAGCAGTTTCGGTTTCTCAGATACGCAGTATTTT. Residues: CASSFGFSDTQYF. This chain joins TRBV27 and TRBJ2-3; D call uncertain. Per the germline V gene, CDR1 is MNHEY and CDR2 is SMNVEV (reference sequence). Deletions cut 3 bases from V and 4 bases from J, with 8 bases between. CDR3 length: 13 amino acids.

This clone occurred a few times. The gene calls are TRBV4-2 and TRBJ2-6, with D maybe TRBD1 (5 bases). Trimming stripped 2 bases from V and 0 bases from J, with 8 bases between. The CDR3 length is 16 residues. Germline V gene sequence: CDR1 LGHNA, CDR2 YNFKEQ. The DNA of the CDR3 is TGTGCCAGCAGCCAATACAGGAGCTCTGGGGCCAACGTCCTGACTTTC. Protein product: CASSQYRSSGANVLTF.

The rearrangement uses TRBV21-1 and TRBJ2-3; the listed D gene, TRBD2, was not tested against the DNA. TRBV21-1 represents a pseudogene. The CDR3 loop spans 15 amino acids. CDR3 nucleotides: TGTGCCAGCACCGCAAATCATCGGTGGAGAGATACGCAGTATTTT. The encoded protein is CASTANHRWRDTQYF.

V and J are TRBV18 and TRBJ2-2, with 7 bases fitting TRBD2. CDR3 length: 15 residues. V shed 3 bases and J 5 bases; nucleotides not matched to a gene: 6. Per the germline V gene, CDR1 is KGHSH and CDR2 is LQKENI. This chain's CDR3 is CASSPQAGWTGELFF. CDR3 DNA: TGTGCCAGCTCACCTCAAGCGGGATGGACCGGGGAGCTGTTTTTT.

The J gene is TRBJ2-5, the V gene TRBV14, with D possibly being TRBD2 (6 bases). CDR3 length equals 11 residues. Between the trimmed V and J ends, which lost 1 base and 12 bases, there was a span of 9 bases. Germline values: CDR1 SGHDN, CDR2 FVKESK. The CDR3 loop is CASSQAGLEYF. DNA of the CDR3: TGTGCCAGCAGCCAAGCGGGACTCGAGTACTTC.